This T cell receptor beta chain was captured by sequencing in a study of T cells in Graves' hyperthyroidism and ophthalmopathy. J lost 9 bases, V lost 4 bases, and 12 bases had no gene match. The V gene's germline CDR1 is LNHDA and CDR2 SQIVND (reference sequence). CDR3 length: 15 residues. Using RNA transcripts as the source, TCR beta CDR3 regions were amplified. An initial round of RT-PCR targeting the TCR CDR3 relied on the HTBI primer set. TCRdb called the multiplex PCR reads again in MiXCR, with one record for every CDR3 protein. The sample has roughly 280,000 distinct CDR3 sequences; about 17% are singletons. This sample holds PBMCs from under 11 ml fresh peripheral blood.

The chain uses TRBV19 and TRBJ1-1; 9 bases line up with TRBD1. The receptor was isolated from a woman aged 55 to 70 with Graves' ophthalmopathy. The sample was blood. CDR3 loop: CASSTPVGTGNKAFF. CDR3 bases: TGTGCCAGTAGTACACCCGTAGGGACAGGGAATAAAGCTTTCTTT.